These 25 T cell receptor beta chains came from one sample sequenced in a study of cytomegalovirus exposure and HLA in healthy donors. Researchers ran the PCR with 60 Vbeta and 13 Jbeta primers. Only in-frame clones appear in the TCRdb table, and some are missing; sequencing was by immunoSEQ multiplex PCR. The data hold fewer than 120,000 clones, with around 80% observed a single time. Material: PBMCs. Source of these receptors: a man in his thirties or forties in good health and CMV-seropositive.

DNA for the CDR3: TGCGCCAGCAGCGACGCTCCGACAGGGCGCCAAGAGACCCAGTACTTC. This gives the protein CASSDAPTGRQETQYF. This sequence joins TRBV5-1 and TRBJ2-5; TRBD1 agrees at 7 bases. CDR3 size: 16 residues. The junction had 10 bases not matched to a gene; V was cut back by 4 bases and J by 1 base. Germline V CDR1 and CDR2: SGHRS, YFSETQ.

The J gene is TRBJ1-3, the V gene TRBV4-3; tentative D call: TRBD1 (6 bases). The CDR3 spans 18 residues. V was cut by 1 base and J by 2 bases, with 18 bases left in between. Per germline, CDR1 LGHNA and CDR2 YSLEER. CDR3 nucleotide sequence: TGCGCCAGCAGCCAAGTTTACGGGACACCCCAGGCTGGAAACACCATATATTTT. It encodes CASSQVYGTPQAGNTIYF.

This clone appeared a single time. The chain carries TRBV7-9 and TRBJ2-2; TRBD1 matches at 8 bases. The V gene's germline CDR1 is SEHNR and CDR2 FQNEAQ (reference sequence). The J segment lost 3 bases and the V segment lost 10 bases, leaving 13 bases of the junction unmatched. This CDR3 has 16 residues. This CDR3 is CATTRSGGQYTGELFF. The CDR3 DNA is TGTGCCACAACCCGGTCAGGGGGCCAATACACCGGGGAGCTGTTTTTT.

V is TRBV7-2 and J is TRBJ1-4; D remains ambiguous. The CDR3 sequence is 14 residues long. V was cut by 3 bases and J by 2 bases, with 7 bases left in between. Germline V lookup: CDR1 SGHTA, CDR2 FQGNSA. CDR3 sequence reads: CASSFTGTNEKLFF. The CDR3 DNA reads TGTGCCAGCAGCTTCACGGGGACTAATGAAAAACTGTTTTTT.

The chain links TRBV19 to TRBJ1-5; TRBD1 aligns across 9 bases. The CDR3 has 16 amino acids. V shed 6 bases, J shed 5 bases, and the junction held 11 bases outside the gene matches. CDR1 and CDR2 from the germline V gene are LNHDA and SQIVND (reference sequence). The CDR3 here is CASSPQGQGFDQPQHF. CDR3 bases: TGTGCCAGTAGCCCCCAGGGACAGGGATTCGATCAGCCCCAGCATTTT.

Here the CDR3 DNA reads TGCGCCAGCAGCTCCCGGGACAGGGGCAACTATGGCTACACCTTC. Protein sequence: CASSSRDRGNYGYTF. The chain has TRBV4-1 and TRBJ1-2; 10 positions match TRBD1. CDR3 length: 15 residues. The ends lost 5 bases at V and 2 bases at J; junction bases unmatched: 5. Per germline, CDR1 MGHRA and CDR2 YSYEKL.

This sequence joins TRBV7-8 and TRBJ2-7; 9 nucleotides agree with TRBD1. Germline V gives CDR1 SGHVS, CDR2 FQNEAQ. The CDR3 runs 16 residues. Trimming removed 1 base from V and 5 bases from J; junction bases left unmatched: 9. This CDR3 is CASSLGDRAMGDEQYF. CDR3 in DNA: TGTGCCAGCAGCTTAGGGGACAGGGCCATGGGGGACGAGCAGTACTTC. Together with reference TRBV7-8 and TRBJ2-7, the CDR3 gives the full variable domain: GAGVSQSPRYKVAKRGQDVALRCDPISGHVSLFWYQQALGQGPEFLTYFQNEAQLDKSGLPSDRFFAERPEGSVSTLKIQRTQQEDSAVYLCASSLGDRAMGDEQYFGPGTRLTVT.

The V call is TRBV27, the J call TRBJ1-3; TRBD1 aligns across 10 bases. The V segment lost 3 bases and the J segment 0 bases; nucleotides outside the gene matches: 2. Germline CDR1 MNHEY, CDR2 SMNVEV (reference sequence). The CDR3 sequence is 16 residues long. CDR3 in DNA: TGTGCCAGCAGTTTGACAGGGGGCCCCTCTGGAAACACCATATATTTT. It specifies CASSLTGGPSGNTIYF.

The chain has TRBV4-1 and TRBJ2-7; a weak D match, TRBD2 (6 bases). The ends were cut back, 1 base at V and 5 bases at J, with 12 bases in the middle. Germline CDR1 and CDR2: MGHRA and YSYEKL. The CDR3 sequence is 14 residues long. The CDR3 loop reads CASSQAGVLHEQYF. The CDR3 DNA is TGCGCCAGCAGCCAAGCGGGGGTTCTCCACGAGCAGTACTTC.

This clone was found a few times. The genes are TRBV5-1 and TRBJ2-2; D is perhaps TRBD1 (7 bases). The CDR3 is 16 residues long. Germline V gene data show CDR1 as SGHRS and CDR2 as YFSETQ. The V end lost 4 bases, the J end lost 5 bases, and 18 bases lay between the germline ends. The CDR3 region has the DNA TGCGCCAGCAGCCCCGGCAGGGGGGCGGGTACCGGGGAGCTGTTTTTT. As protein: CASSPGRGAGTGELFF.

CDR3 sequence (DNA): TGTGCCAGTAGTGGAGGACAGGGTTTTTACGAGCAGTACTTC. It encodes CASSGGQGFYEQYF. The rearrangement links TRBV19 to TRBJ2-7, with 8 bases lining up with TRBD1. The V and J ends lost 5 bases and 4 bases, in that order; junction bases with no gene match: 7. Germline V gives CDR1 LNHDA, CDR2 SQIVND (reference sequence). This CDR3 region has 14 residues.

V gene TRBV5-7 combines with J gene TRBJ2-1, with a possible D match to TRBD2 (6 bases). TRBV5-7 qualifies as an ORF whose function is uncertain. V lost 10 bases and J lost 4, with 21 bases in between. This CDR3 is 15 amino acids long. The DNA for the CDR3 is TGTGCCCCTCGCACAGTGGGGGGACCATACAATGAGCAGTTCTTC. Its translation is CAPRTVGGPYNEQFF.

In this sample, this clone turned up once. The chain couples TRBV7-6 to TRBJ2-1; 9 bases align to TRBD2. Trimming removed 1 base from V and 6 bases from J; junction bases left unmatched: 4. CDR1 is SGHVS and CDR2 is FNYEAQ in the germline V gene. There are 15 residues in the CDR3. CDR3 bases: TGTGCCAGCAGCTTAGTCGCGGGGGGGCTCAATGAGCAGTTCTTC. This translates into CASSLVAGGLNEQFF.

CDR3 coding DNA: TGTGCCTGGGGAACAGGGGGCTCCTACAATGAGCAGTTCTTC. Residues: CAWGTGGSYNEQFF. The chain joins TRBV30 to TRBJ2-1, with 8 bases identical to TRBD1. Germline V CDR1 and CDR2: GTSNPN, SVGIG (reference sequence). Trimming at V came to 5 bases and at J to 0 bases, leaving 3 bases not matched to a gene. CDR3 length: 14 residues.

The gene calls are TRBV7-2 and TRBJ2-3, with 7 bases aligning to TRBD1. V lost 5 bases to trimming and J lost 0 bases; unmatched junction nucleotides: 11. The V gene's germline CDR1 is SGHTA and CDR2 FQGNSA. The CDR3 is 17 residues long. DNA for the CDR3: TGTGCCAGCAGCCCCCCTCAGGGGGTTACTAGCACAGATACGCAGTATTTT. Residues: CASSPPQGVTSTDTQYF.

V gene TRBV30 combines with J gene TRBJ2-7; D is perhaps TRBD2 (5 bases). Looked up from germline, CDR1 is GTSNPN and CDR2 is SVGIG (reference sequence). V dropped 2 bases and J dropped 5 bases, with 10 bases sitting between them. The CDR3 loop spans 12 amino acids. CDR3 sequence: CAWSRAGHEQYF. The DNA of the CDR3 is TGTGCCTGGAGTCGGGCGGGTCACGAGCAGTACTTC.

A remark on this clone: Mismatch with germline at one junction end may stem from a read error. This CDR3 is CASSLEWRGQETQYF. CDR3 nucleotides: TGTGCTAGCAGCTTAGAATGGAGGGGCCAAGAGACCCAGTACTTC. V and J are TRBV7-7 and TRBJ2-5, with a possible D match to TRBD2 (6 bases). Germline-derived CDR1 and CDR2 are SSHAT and FNYEAQ (reference sequence). The CDR3 length is 15 residues.

The table lists this clone with a count of one. The chain uses TRBV2 and TRBJ2-7; 13 bases match TRBD2. There are 17 residues in the CDR3. The germline V gene encodes CDR1 SNHLY and CDR2 FYNNEI. The trim removed 8 bases at V and 6 bases at J, leaving 16 bases unmatched. The CDR3 region is CASAPGLAGTAGFEQYF. CDR3 DNA sequence: TGTGCCAGCGCCCCGGGACTAGCGGGGACGGCGGGTTTCGAGCAGTACTTC.

This clone has a single count. This chain joins TRBV29-1 and TRBJ1-5; TRBD1 agrees at 9 bases. V lost 7 bases and J lost 4; bases outside the gene matches: 8. The germline gives CDR1 SQVTM, CDR2 ANQGSEA. This CDR3 spans 14 amino acids. This CDR3 is CSAGTGTSNQPQHF. In nucleotides, the CDR3 is TGCAGCGCCGGGACAGGGACGTCGAATCAGCCCCAGCATTTT. Drawing the rest from reference TRBV29-1 and TRBJ1-5, the complete variable domain is SAVISQKPSRDICQRGTSLTIQCQVDSQVTMMFWYRQQPGQSLTLIATANQGSEATYESGFVIDKFPISRPNLTFSTLTVSNMSPEDSSIYLCSAGTGTSNQPQHFGDGTRLSIL.

J is TRBJ2-7 and V is TRBV30, with D perhaps matching TRBD1 (5 bases). The CDR3 consists of 14 residues. Trimming pared 1 base from V and 5 bases from J, leaving 15 bases between. Germline V CDR1 and CDR2: GTSNPN, SVGIG (reference sequence). The CDR3 protein is CAWSEGFSTDEQYF. As DNA, the CDR3 is TGTGCCTGGAGTGAGGGGTTCAGCACGGACGAGCAGTACTTC.

This chain joins TRBV10-1 and TRBJ2-5; 7 positions agree with TRBD1. V lost 10 bases and J lost 4; bases outside the gene matches: 9. The CDR3 has 13 residues. Germline V gene lookup returns CDR1 WNHNN and CDR2 SYGVQD (reference sequence). CDR3 coding DNA: TGCGCCACAGACAGGGATGTCAGAGAGACCCAGTACTTC. It is translated as CATDRDVRETQYF.

V is TRBV5-4 and J is TRBJ2-7; a possible D gene is TRBD2 (7 bases). From germline, CDR1 is SGHNT and CDR2 YYREEE (reference sequence). The CDR3 loop spans 13 amino acids. Deletions cut 7 bases from V and 2 bases from J, with 13 bases between. The CDR3 DNA reads as TGTGCCAGCTCCGGGCGGGGGCCCTACGAGCAGTACTTC. Translating it yields CASSGRGPYEQYF.

The V call is TRBV5-1, the J call TRBJ2-3; TRBD1 matches at 8 bases. The V gene end was trimmed by 7 bases and the J gene end by 2 bases; junction bases not matched to a gene: 6. Per the germline V gene, CDR1 is SGHRS and CDR2 is YFSETQ. The CDR3 contains 14 residues. Here the CDR3 reads CASARGPHTDTQYF. The CDR3, as DNA: TGCGCCAGCGCCAGGGGGCCCCACACAGATACGCAGTATTTT.

This clone was counted a few times. The J gene is TRBJ1-4, the V gene TRBV30; 11 bases fit TRBD1. V was pared by 5 bases and J by 6 bases, with 5 bases of the junction left unmatched. The germline V gene encodes CDR1 GTSNPN and CDR2 SVGIG (reference sequence). This CDR3 is 14 amino acids long. The CDR3 reads CAWDPGQGDEKLFF. CDR3 in DNA: TGTGCCTGGGATCCGGGACAGGGGGATGAAAAACTGTTTTTT.

The DNA of the CDR3 is TGTGCCAGCACCGAGAGACTTTTCACAGATACGCAGTATTTT. Its protein is CASTERLFTDTQYF. V usage is TRBV11-2 and J usage is TRBJ2-3; D is ambiguous. Germline V gene sequence: CDR1 SGHAT, CDR2 FQNNGV. The CDR3 length is 14 residues. V lost 7 bases and J lost 2, with 13 bases in between. The complete variable domain, with remaining parts taken from reference TRBV11-2 and TRBJ2-3, reads EAGVAQSPRYKIIEKRQSVAFWCNPISGHATLYWYQQILGQGPKLLIQFQNNGVVDDSQLPKDRFSAERLKGVDSTLKIQPAKLEDSAVYLCASTERLFTDTQYFGPGTRLTVL.